The 30 T cell receptor beta chains listed next were all sequenced from one sample in a study of early T cells in non-severe SARS-CoV-2 infection. TCRdb reprocessed the 5' RACE reads with MiXCR, giving one entry per CDR3 protein. The sample holds about 48,000 distinct CDR3 sequences, roughly 9.8% seen once. The specimen sequenced was whole blood. Receptors were obtained from an adult who was a healthcare worker with PCR-confirmed SARS-CoV-2 infection or an uninfected control (not recorded which).

The chain links TRBV29-1 to TRBJ1-1, with 8 bases that match TRBD1. This CDR3 comprises 13 residues. J gave up 4 bases and V 4 bases, and 5 bases lay outside the gene matches. The germline V gene has CDR1 SQVTM and CDR2 ANQGSEA. CDR3 loop: CSVAPTGGTEAFF. The DNA for the CDR3 is TGCAGCGTTGCCCCTACAGGGGGCACTGAAGCTTTCTTT.

There are many counts of this clonotype. CDR3 protein: CATSEGGGYNEQFF. CDR3 nucleotides: TGTGCCACCTCAGAGGGCGGAGGGTACAATGAGCAGTTCTTC. V usage is TRBV7-6 and J usage is TRBJ2-1; TRBD2 is a possible D gene (6 bases). Germline CDR1 and CDR2: SGHVS and FNYEAQ. V lost 10 bases and J 4 bases, leaving 17 bases between the germline ends. CDR3 size: 14 residues. The complete variable domain, with remaining parts taken from reference TRBV7-6 and TRBJ2-1, reads GAGVSQSPRYKVTKRGQDVALRCDPISGHVSLYWYRQALGQGPEFLTYFNYEAQQDKSGLPNDRFSAERPEGSISTLTIQRTEQRDSAMYRCATSEGGGYNEQFFGPGTRLTVL.

This clonotype was found many times. The chain joins TRBV19 to TRBJ1-2; the D gene is possibly TRBD1 (5 bases). This CDR3 has 12 amino acids. The V end was cut by 0 bases, the J end by 8 bases, with 7 bases between. Germline V gene lookup returns CDR1 LNHDA and CDR2 SQIVND (reference sequence). CDR3 coding DNA: TGTGCCAGTAGTATAGACAGGGTCGGCTACACCTTC. Its translation is CASSIDRVGYTF.

This clonotype was found a few times. The rearrangement joins TRBV2 to TRBJ2-6; possibly TRBD1 for D (6 bases). CDR1 SNHLY and CDR2 FYNNEI come from the germline V gene. Trimming removed 5 bases from V and 0 bases from J, with 11 bases in between. The length of the CDR3 is 16 residues. CDR3 in amino acids: CASSQQGRSGANVLTF. In DNA form, the CDR3 reads TGTGCCAGCAGTCAACAGGGCCGCTCTGGGGCCAACGTCCTGACTTTC.

Ten or more counts support this clonotype. The rearrangement uses TRBV6-5 and TRBJ2-3; D remains ambiguous. CDR3 length: 14 residues. V was pared by 2 bases and J by 0 bases, with 6 bases between. CDR1 and CDR2 from the germline V gene are MNHEY and SVGAGI. DNA of the CDR3: TGTGCCAGCAGTTACGAGGATAGCACAGATACGCAGTATTTT. Translating gives CASSYEDSTDTQYF.

The chain uses TRBV2 and TRBJ2-7, with D possibly TRBD2 on 6 matching bases. This CDR3 spans 15 amino acids. CDR1 is SNHLY, CDR2 FYNNEI, per germline. Trimming removed 2 bases from V and 2 bases from J, with 13 bases in between. The CDR3 coding sequence is TGTGCCAGCAGTGAATGGGGTAGCGGTACCTACGAGCAGTACTTC. Protein product: CASSEWGSGTYEQYF.

The chain recombines TRBV27 with TRBJ2-7; D is perhaps TRBD1 (5 bases). Trimming took off 3 bases at V and 5 bases at J, with 11 bases between the two ends. The CDR3 sequence is 13 residues long. Germline assignment: CDR1 MNHEY and CDR2 SMNVEV (reference sequence). The CDR3, as DNA: TGTGCCAGCAGTTTCCAGGGTTGGAACGAGCAGTACTTC. Its protein is CASSFQGWNEQYF.

This clonotype was detected many times. This chain links TRBV7-8 with TRBJ2-1, with 8 bases lining up with TRBD1. Germline CDR1 is SGHVS and CDR2 is FQNEAQ. This CDR3 contains 15 residues. The ends lost 4 bases at V and 3 bases at J; junction bases unmatched: 5. For the CDR3, the DNA is TGTGCCAGCAGCTCATATGGACAGGGCTACAATGAGCAGTTCTTC. It specifies CASSSYGQGYNEQFF.

The rearrangement uses TRBV7-6 and TRBJ2-3, with D unresolved. V was pared by 1 base and J by 1 base, with 6 bases between. CDR1 is SGHVS, CDR2 FNYEAQ, per germline. There are 14 residues in the CDR3. The CDR3 sequence: CASSLGVGTDTQYF. As DNA, the CDR3 is TGTGCCAGCAGCTTAGGGGTTGGCACAGATACGCAGTATTTT.

In its sample, this clonotype was seen many times. This chain connects TRBV12-3 or TRBV12-4 to TRBJ2-7; D may be TRBD1 (5 bases). V lost 4 bases and J 0 bases, leaving 10 bases between the germline ends. The CDR3 sequence is 14 residues long. The CDR3 sequence is CASSSPDNSYEQYF. For the CDR3, the DNA is TGTGCCAGCAGTTCCCCGGACAACTCCTACGAGCAGTACTTC.

The table lists this clonotype with many counts. The chain links TRBV19 to TRBJ2-3, with a weak D call TRBD2 (6 bases). Per germline, CDR1 LNHDA and CDR2 SQIVND (reference sequence). Trimming stripped 2 bases from V and 1 base from J, with 10 bases between. This CDR3 is 15 amino acids long. The CDR3 here is CASSISGVGTDTQYF. DNA of the CDR3: TGTGCCAGTAGTATATCGGGAGTGGGCACAGATACGCAGTATTTT.

In this sample, this clonotype turned up many times. The chain combines TRBV18 with TRBJ2-7; tentative D call: TRBD2 (6 bases). This CDR3 is 14 amino acids long. Germline CDR1 is KGHSH and CDR2 is LQKENI. V was trimmed by 5 bases and J by 7 bases, leaving 18 bases between them. CDR3 sequence: CASSATGTAGEQYF. The CDR3 bases are TGTGCCAGCTCAGCGACCGGGACTGCGGGGGAGCAGTACTTC.

At least ten counts were recorded for this clonotype. This chain uses TRBV7-9 with TRBJ1-1; D gene unclear. Germline CDR1 reads SEHNR; CDR2 reads FQNEAQ (reference sequence). The V end lost 5 bases, the J end lost 1 base, and 11 bases lay between the germline ends. This CDR3 comprises 14 residues. The CDR3, as DNA: TGTGCCAGCAGCCTAGAGGGCACGAACACTGAAGCTTTCTTT. Amino acid sequence: CASSLEGTNTEAFF. The complete variable domain, with remaining parts taken from reference TRBV7-9 and TRBJ1-1, reads DTGVSQNPRHKITKRGQNVTFRCDPISEHNRLYWYRQTLGQGPEFLTYFQNEAQLEKSRLLSDRFSAERPKGSFSTLEIQRTEQGDSAMYLCASSLEGTNTEAFFGQGTRLTVV.

This clonotype was picked up a small number of times. The chain combines TRBV20-1 with TRBJ2-7, with D uncertain. This CDR3 has 14 residues. V lost 0 bases to trimming and J lost 0 bases, with 9 bases between them. From germline, CDR1 is DFQATT and CDR2 SNEGSKA (reference sequence). CDR3 protein: CSAREPESSYEQYF. The CDR3 DNA sequence: TGCAGTGCTAGAGAACCAGAAAGCTCCTACGAGCAGTACTTC.

In this sample, this clonotype turned up many times. The rearrangement joins TRBV12-3 or TRBV12-4 to TRBJ2-1; D perhaps matches TRBD2 (6 bases). CDR3 size: 15 residues. V gave up 2 bases and J gave up 7 bases, with 15 bases separating them. CDR3 loop: CASSLSGERVNEQFF. The DNA for the CDR3 is TGTGCCAGCAGTTTATCGGGGGAGAGGGTAAATGAGCAGTTCTTC.

This clonotype was observed many times. V gene TRBV16 combines with J gene TRBJ1-1, with 7 positions matching TRBD1. V lost 4 bases and J lost 8; bases outside the gene matches: 7. The CDR3 extends over 13 amino acids. Per germline, CDR1 KGHSY and CDR2 FQNENV. As DNA, the CDR3 is TGTGCCAGCAGCCCTGCGAGACAGGGCGAAGCTTTCTTT. This sequence encodes CASSPARQGEAFF.

In its sample, this clonotype was seen many times. At one end, the junction sequence differs from germline, possibly due to a read error. The CDR3 nucleotides are TGTGCCAGCAGCTTACACCAGGAGACCCAGTACTTC. It yields the protein CASSLHQETQYF. The gene calls are TRBV7-9 and TRBJ2-5; D call uncertain. CDR3 length: 12 amino acids. Per germline, CDR1 SEHNR and CDR2 FQNEAQ (reference sequence).

This clonotype was found a few times. The gene calls are TRBV6-5 and TRBJ2-5; 12 bases align to TRBD2. Germline V gene sequence: CDR1 MNHEY, CDR2 SVGAGI. The CDR3 extends over 16 amino acids. Trimming at V came to 6 bases and at J to 3 bases, leaving 8 bases not matched to a gene. This chain's CDR3 is CASRLLAGGPKETQYF. The DNA for the CDR3 is TGTGCCAGCAGACTTCTAGCGGGAGGGCCAAAAGAGACCCAGTACTTC.

This clonotype was picked up many times. The J gene is TRBJ2-2, the V gene TRBV6-5, with TRBD1 as a possible D gene (6 bases). CDR1 is MNHEY and CDR2 is SVGAGI in the germline V gene. CDR3 length: 14 residues. The V end was cut by 1 base, the J end by 6 bases, with 9 bases between. CDR3 DNA: TGTGCCAGCAGTTACTTGCAGGGGCCCGGGGAGCTGTTTTTT. Protein product: CASSYLQGPGELFF.

This clonotype was recorded many times. In nucleotides, the CDR3 is TGCGCCAGCAGCTTGAGTCTAGCAGCGGATACGCAGTATTTT. This gives the protein CASSLSLAADTQYF. The chain has TRBV5-1 and TRBJ2-3; possibly TRBD2 for D (5 bases). V was cut by 1 base and J by 6 bases, with 12 bases left in between. CDR3 length: 14 amino acids. Per germline, CDR1 SGHRS and CDR2 YFSETQ.

Here the CDR3 DNA reads TGTGCCAGCAGGGCAGGGATTTTTCCCGGGGAGCTGTTTTTT. This translates into CASRAGIFPGELFF. The chain carries TRBV6-5 and TRBJ2-2, with D possibly being TRBD1 (5 bases). Per germline, CDR1 MNHEY and CDR2 SVGAGI. CDR3 length: 14 residues. V gave up 6 bases and J gave up 6 bases, with 14 bases separating them.

This clonotype was seen many times. This chain links TRBV5-4 with TRBJ2-1, with 15 nucleotides matching TRBD2. The CDR3 consists of 17 residues. CDR1 is SGHNT, CDR2 YYREEE, per germline (reference sequence). The V segment lost 5 bases and the J segment 5 bases; nucleotides outside the gene matches: 8. The CDR3 nucleotides read TGTGCCAGCAGTTCCGGGACTAGCGGGAGGCTTGACAATGAGCAGTTCTTC. Encoded protein: CASSSGTSGRLDNEQFF.

This clonotype was found a few times. This chain uses TRBV7-6 with TRBJ2-3; 9 nucleotides match TRBD2. This CDR3 has 18 amino acids. Germline V gene sequence: CDR1 SGHVS, CDR2 FNYEAQ. J lost 2 bases, V lost 4 bases, and 13 bases had no gene match. CDR3 sequence: CASSSGSGSRRDTDTQYF. CDR3 nucleotides: TGTGCCAGCAGCTCCGGTAGCGGGAGTAGGAGGGACACAGATACGCAGTATTTT.

This sequence joins TRBV6-1 and TRBJ2-1; TRBD2 might be the D (5 bases). The CDR3 is 12 amino acids. V was cut by 6 bases and J by 7 bases, with 10 bases left in between. The germline gives CDR1 MNHNS, CDR2 SASEGT. Here the CDR3 DNA reads TGTGCCAGCAGCTGGGAGAGGAATGAGCAGTTCTTC. Residues: CASSWERNEQFF.

This clonotype was detected a few times. The chain recombines TRBV28 with TRBJ2-1, with 11 bases that match TRBD2. This CDR3 spans 15 amino acids. The germline V gene has CDR1 MDHEN and CDR2 SYDVKM. Germline trimming cut 7 bases from V and 4 bases from J; bases unmatched to any gene: 6. The CDR3 here is CASKVTSGSYNEQFF. In DNA form, the CDR3 reads TGTGCCAGCAAAGTAACTAGCGGGAGTTACAATGAGCAGTTCTTC.

This clonotype came up many times. The V gene is TRBV5-4, the J gene TRBJ1-1, with 8 bases aligning to TRBD1. The CDR3 spans 15 residues. Looked up from germline, CDR1 is SGHNT and CDR2 is YYREEE (reference sequence). V lost 4 bases, J lost 3 bases, and 8 bases stayed unmatched. CDR3 in DNA: TGTGCCAGCAGCCCACGGGACAGGCCCTACACTGAAGCTTTCTTT. This translates into CASSPRDRPYTEAFF.

The sample holds many counts of this clonotype. The chain joins TRBV6-2 or TRBV6-3 to TRBJ2-1, with TRBD2 matching 13 bases. From germline, CDR1 is MNHEY and CDR2 SVGEGT. This CDR3 region has 14 residues. V shed 5 bases and J 12 bases; nucleotides not matched to a gene: 7. The CDR3 sequence is CASSGTSGTLRQFF. The CDR3 nucleotides read TGTGCCAGCAGTGGGACTAGCGGGACGCTTAGGCAGTTCTTC.

The chain is built from TRBV15 and TRBJ1-5; tentatively, D is TRBD1 (6 bases). Deletions cut 3 bases from V and 7 bases from J, with 10 bases between. This CDR3 region has 13 residues. Germline CDR1 LNHNV, CDR2 YYDKDF (reference sequence). The CDR3 is CATSSRGQQPQHF. The CDR3 nucleotides are TGTGCCACCAGCAGTCGGGGGCAACAGCCCCAGCATTTT.

On this clonotype: Being one base from a much bigger clone, this may be a read error. The J gene is TRBJ2-1, the V gene TRBV4-1; tentatively, D is TRBD2 (6 bases). CDR3 length: 15 residues. Germline assignment: CDR1 MGHRA and CDR2 YSYEKL. V dropped 0 bases and J dropped 7 bases, with 13 bases sitting between them. The CDR3 DNA sequence: TGCGCCAGCAGCCAAGATTGGCTAGCGTCAAATGAGCAGTTCTTC. It is translated as CASSQDWLASNEQFF.

This clonotype was observed a few times. The rearrangement links TRBV27 to TRBJ2-7; D may match TRBD1 or TRBD2 (5 bases each). With 7 bases removed from V and 11 bases from J, the gap between germline ends came to 33 bases. Looked up from germline, CDR1 is MNHEY and CDR2 is SMNVEV (reference sequence). The length of the CDR3 is 17 residues. In nucleotides, the CDR3 is TGTGCCAGCAATCCAGCAACCGGGACCCCTTTCTCCTTACGGGAGTACTTC. Its protein is CASNPATGTPFSLREYF.